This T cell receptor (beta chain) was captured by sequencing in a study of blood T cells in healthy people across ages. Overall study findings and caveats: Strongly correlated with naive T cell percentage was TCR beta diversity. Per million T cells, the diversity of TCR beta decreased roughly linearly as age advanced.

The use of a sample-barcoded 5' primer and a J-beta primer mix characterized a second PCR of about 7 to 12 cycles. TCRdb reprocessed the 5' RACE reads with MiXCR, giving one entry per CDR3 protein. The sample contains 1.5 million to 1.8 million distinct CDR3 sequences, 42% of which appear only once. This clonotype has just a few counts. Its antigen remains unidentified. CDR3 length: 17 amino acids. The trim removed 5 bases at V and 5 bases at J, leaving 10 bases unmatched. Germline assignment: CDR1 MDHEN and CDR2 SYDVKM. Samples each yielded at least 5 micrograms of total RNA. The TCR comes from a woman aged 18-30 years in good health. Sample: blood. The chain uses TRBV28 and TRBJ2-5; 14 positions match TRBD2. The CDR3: CASSTTGLAGVGETQYF. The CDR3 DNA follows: TGTGCCAGCAGTACGACGGGACTAGCGGGAGTTGGGGAGACCCAGTACTTC.